The 17 T cell receptor beta chains presented below share a single source sample, sequenced in a study of cytomegalovirus exposure and HLA in healthy donors. PCR involved 60 Vbeta and 13 Jbeta primers. Using immunoSEQ multiplex PCR, the repertoire was profiled, and TCRdb retains in-frame clones only, with some absent. The sample carries 110,000 to 150,000 clones, 75% to 90% recorded once. Sequencing was done on a sample of PBMCs. Receptors were obtained from a female donor in good health and CMV-seronegative.

This clone was picked up a small number of times. The V gene is TRBV29-1, the J gene TRBJ1-1; 7 nucleotides agree with TRBD1. This CDR3 has 15 amino acids. With V trimmed by 3 bases and J by 0 bases, 7 bases remained unmatched. Germline-derived CDR1 and CDR2 are SQVTM and ANQGSEA. The CDR3 nucleotides read TGCAGCGTTGAGACACGGGACAGCATGAACACTGAAGCTTTCTTT. Translation gives CSVETRDSMNTEAFF. The full variable domain, its missing parts supplied by reference TRBV29-1 and TRBJ1-1, is SAVISQKPSRDICQRGTSLTIQCQVDSQVTMMFWYRQQPGQSLTLIATANQGSEATYESGFVIDKFPISRPNLTFSTLTVSNMSPEDSSIYLCSVETRDSMNTEAFFGQGTRLTVV.

The gene calls are TRBV4-2 and TRBJ1-1, with D hard to call. The V and J ends lost 0 bases and 1 base respectively, with 9 bases between them. CDR1 LGHNA and CDR2 YNFKEQ come from the germline V gene. The CDR3 has 15 amino acids. The DNA for the CDR3 is TGTGCCAGCAGCCAAGATGAAGCCGAGAACACTGAAGCTTTCTTT. Its protein product is CASSQDEAENTEAFF.

The J gene is TRBJ1-5, the V gene TRBV7-3; possibly TRBD1 for D (6 bases). CDR3 length equals 13 residues. The ends were cut back, 2 bases at V and 5 bases at J, with 7 bases in the middle. Germline CDR1 SGHTA, CDR2 FQGTGA. The CDR3 nucleotides read TGTGCCAGCAGCTTAGCAGGGGATCAGCCCCAGCATTTT. Translated, it gives CASSLAGDQPQHF.

In this sample, this clone turned up once. V usage is TRBV6-5 and J usage is TRBJ2-3, with a tentative D call TRBD2 (6 bases). CDR3 size: 14 residues. Trimming pared 6 bases from V and 0 bases from J, leaving 10 bases between. Germline lookup yields CDR1 MNHEY and CDR2 SVGAGI. CDR3 region: CASRRRGSTDTQYF. DNA for the CDR3: TGTGCCAGCAGGCGGAGGGGTAGCACAGATACGCAGTATTTT.

This chain joins TRBV2 and TRBJ1-1; 10 bases agree with TRBD1. The germline gives CDR1 SNHLY, CDR2 FYNNEI. V lost 8 bases to trimming and J lost 0 bases; unmatched junction nucleotides: 12. The length of the CDR3 is 17 residues. Written as DNA, the CDR3 is TGTGCCAGCTCCACCCCTCGGGACAGGGGAATGAACACTGAAGCTTTCTTT. As protein: CASSTPRDRGMNTEAFF.

The chain couples TRBV5-1 to TRBJ2-2, with 11 bases aligning to TRBD2. V lost 0 bases and J lost 6; bases outside the gene matches: 7. CDR1 is SGHRS, CDR2 YFSETQ, per germline. This CDR3 has 17 amino acids. The DNA of the CDR3 is TGCGCCAGCAGCTTGGTGACTAGCGGGATTGGAGCCGGGGAGCTGTTTTTT. This codes for CASSLVTSGIGAGELFF.

The V call is TRBV9, the J call TRBJ2-7; 9 bases map to TRBD1. This CDR3 has 17 amino acids. After removal of 4 bases from V and 1 base from J, the junction contained 12 bases not matched to a gene. Germline V gene data show CDR1 as SGDLS and CDR2 as YYNGEE. In nucleotides, the CDR3 is TGTGCCAGCAGCCCTGTGGTGGGACAGGGCTTGTCCTACGAGCAGTACTTC. The encoded protein is CASSPVVGQGLSYEQYF.

The V call is TRBV19, the J call TRBJ1-2; tentatively, D is TRBD1 (5 bases). CDR3 size: 13 residues. Germline V gives CDR1 LNHDA, CDR2 SQIVND (reference sequence). Trimming removed 5 bases from V and 6 bases from J, with 13 bases in between. Here the CDR3 DNA reads TGTGCCAGTAGTCCTACCCGGGGGGATGGCTACACCTTC. It specifies CASSPTRGDGYTF.

This sequence joins TRBV18 and TRBJ2-7; D remains ambiguous. The germline CDR1 and CDR2 sequences are KGHSH and LQKENI. Trimming left V 2 bases short and J 5 bases short, with 7 bases between. This CDR3 is built from 12 residues. The CDR3 loop is CASSPARNEQYF. The CDR3 nucleotides are TGTGCCAGCTCACCAGCCAGAAACGAGCAGTACTTC. The variable domain in full, completed from reference TRBV18 and TRBJ2-7, reads NAGVMQNPRHLVRRRGQEARLRCSPMKGHSHVYWYRQLPEEGLKFMVYLQKENIIDESGMPKERFSAEFPKEGPSILRIQQVVRGDSAAYFCASSPARNEQYFGPGTRLTVT.

The chain carries TRBV29-1 and TRBJ2-7; 7 nucleotides line up with TRBD1. The V segment lost 8 bases and the J segment 0 bases; nucleotides outside the gene matches: 4. The CDR3 extends over 12 amino acids. The germline gives CDR1 SQVTM, CDR2 ANQGSEA. The CDR3 spells CSYRDSSYEQYF. The CDR3 region has the DNA TGCAGCTACCGGGACAGCTCCTACGAGCAGTACTTC.

The V call is TRBV30, the J call TRBJ2-7, with 7 nucleotides matching TRBD1. Germline V lookup: CDR1 GTSNPN, CDR2 SVGIG (reference sequence). The CDR3 has 12 residues. J was trimmed by 4 bases and V by 5 bases; bases with no gene match: 5. CDR3 nucleotides: TGTGCCTGGTCCGACAGGGAGTACGAGCAGTACTTC. This encodes CAWSDREYEQYF.

This clone was detected only once. This rearrangement joins TRBV5-6 to TRBJ2-7; 7 bases are a match to TRBD2. J gave up 5 bases and V 2 bases, and 4 bases lay outside the gene matches. The germline CDR1 and CDR2 sequences are SGHDT and YYEEEE. The CDR3 spans 13 residues. The CDR3: CASSLAGRDEQYF. CDR3 nucleotides: TGTGCCAGCAGCTTAGCGGGACGCGACGAGCAGTACTTC.

The rearrangement uses TRBV28 and TRBJ1-4; 7 nucleotides align to TRBD1. With V trimmed by 4 bases and J by 6 bases, 8 bases remained unmatched. CDR1 and CDR2 from the germline V gene are MDHEN and SYDVKM. The CDR3 covers 15 residues. Here the CDR3 reads CASSSIDRVDEKLFF. CDR3 nucleotide sequence: TGTGCCAGCAGTTCAATAGACAGGGTGGATGAAAAACTGTTTTTT.

This clone was detected once. The gene calls are TRBV7-9 and TRBJ1-5, with 7 positions matching TRBD1. The CDR3 is made up of 17 amino acids. Germline loops: CDR1 SEHNR, CDR2 FQNEAQ (reference sequence). Germline trimming cut 5 bases from V and 0 bases from J; bases unmatched to any gene: 10. CDR3: CASSHFQGVNSNQPQHF. The CDR3 DNA sequence: TGTGCCAGCAGCCATTTTCAGGGGGTCAATAGCAATCAGCCCCAGCATTTT.

V is TRBV5-4 and J is TRBJ1-2, with D possibly TRBD1 on 6 matching bases. The germline V gene encodes CDR1 SGHNT and CDR2 YYREEE (reference sequence). V was pared by 0 bases and J by 3 bases, with 18 bases between. This CDR3 has 17 residues. The CDR3 here is CASSLVVSGVRYYGYTF. As DNA, the CDR3 is TGTGCCAGCAGCTTGGTAGTCTCAGGGGTCCGGTACTATGGCTACACCTTC.

This chain uses TRBV5-6 with TRBJ1-5; D is ambiguous. This CDR3 has 15 residues. Deletions cut 0 bases from V and 1 base from J, with 8 bases between. The germline V gene encodes CDR1 SGHDT and CDR2 YYEEEE. CDR3 residues: CASSLGGLSNQPQHF. DNA of the CDR3: TGTGCCAGCAGCTTGGGAGGGCTCAGCAATCAGCCCCAGCATTTT.

V usage is TRBV25-1 and J usage is TRBJ1-3, with D maybe TRBD1 (5 bases). The CDR3 runs to 11 residues. V lost 11 bases and J 3 bases, leaving 8 bases between the germline ends. The germline CDR1 and CDR2 sequences are MGHDK and SYGVNS. CDR3 bases: TGTGCCTCGGGGGGTGGAAACACCATATATTTT. This gives the protein CASGGGNTIYF. The full variable domain, its missing parts supplied by reference TRBV25-1 and TRBJ1-3, is EADIYQTPRYLVIGTGKKITLECSQTMGHDKMYWYQQDPGMELHLIHYSYGVNSTEKGDLSSESTVSRIRTEHFPLTLESARPSHTSQYLCASGGGNTIYFGEGSWLTVV.